This is a list of T cell receptor beta chains from one sample in a study of shared clonotypes between healthy human individuals. Method: immunoSEQ multiplex PCR; TCRdb's copy keeps in-frame clones and lacks some. In the table there are hundreds of thousands of clones, more than 75% of which are singletons. The sample consisted of memory CD8+ T cells sorted from blood. These receptors were collected from a man aged 18 to 35 in good health. Each CDR3 is given with its conserved first and last residue. Each record gives: V gene, J gene, D gene, clone size, CDR3 DNA, CDR3 protein. D genes are given only for firm matches. Clone sizes are given selectively: once, few, many, or a class where the clone is expanded.

V gene: TRBV13
J gene: TRBJ2-2
D gene: -
clone size: -
CDR3 DNA: TGTGCCAGCAGCTTAGGTGGGGGTGCCGGGGAGCTGTTTTTT
CDR3 protein: CASSLGGGAGELFF

V gene: TRBV27
J gene: TRBJ1-1
D gene: -
clone size: -
CDR3 DNA: TGTGCCAGCAGTTTATTGAGGGGTGGCACTGAAGCTTTCTTT
CDR3 protein: CASSLLRGGTEAFF

V gene: TRBV10-3
J gene: TRBJ1-2
D gene: -
clone size: -
CDR3 DNA: TGTGCCATCAGTGAGTCAGCGTCGCCCGTTGATAACTATGGCTACACCTTC
CDR3 protein: CAISESASPVDNYGYTF

V gene: TRBV27
J gene: TRBJ2-7
D gene: TRBD2
clone size: -
CDR3 DNA: TGTGCCAGCAGCCGTGGACTAGCGGGGAACGAGCAGTACTTC
CDR3 protein: CASSRGLAGNEQYF

V gene: TRBV28
J gene: TRBJ2-7
D gene: TRBD1
clone size: few
CDR3 DNA: TGTGCCAGCATCCAAGGGACAGGGGGCTACTACGAGCAGTACTTC
CDR3 protein: CASIQGTGGYYEQYF

V gene: TRBV27
J gene: TRBJ1-1
D gene: -
clone size: -
CDR3 DNA: TGTGCCAGCTCCGACAGCTCTCGTTGGAACACTGAAGCTTTCTTT
CDR3 protein: CASSDSSRWNTEAFF

V gene: TRBV4-3
J gene: TRBJ2-1
D gene: -
clone size: -
CDR3 DNA: TGCGCCAGCAGCCAAGAAGACTTAGTTAGGAATGAGCAGTTCTTC
CDR3 protein: CASSQEDLVRNEQFF

V gene: TRBV15
J gene: TRBJ1-6
D gene: -
clone size: -
CDR3 DNA: TGTGCCACCAGCAGCTTGGAGACAGAGAATTCACCCCTCCACTTT
CDR3 protein: CATSSLETENSPLHF

V gene: TRBV9
J gene: TRBJ2-3
D gene: -
clone size: -
CDR3 DNA: TGTGCCAGCAGCGTAGGCGTGTGGGCAGATACGCAGTATTTT
CDR3 protein: CASSVGVWADTQYF

V gene: TRBV2
J gene: TRBJ1-2
D gene: TRBD1
clone size: many
CDR3 DNA: TGTGCCAGCACCAAGACAGGGGATGGCTACACCTTC
CDR3 protein: CASTKTGDGYTF

V gene: TRBV7-6
J gene: TRBJ2-7
D gene: -
clone size: -
CDR3 DNA: TGTGCCAGCAGCTTTCTAGGTTCTTACGAGCAGTACTTC
CDR3 protein: CASSFLGSYEQYF

V gene: TRBV10-3
J gene: TRBJ1-2
D gene: -
clone size: few
CDR3 DNA: TGTGCCATCAGTGAGTCAGGGTCCGGGTTCCTTGGCTACACCTTC
CDR3 protein: CAISESGSGFLGYTF

V gene: TRBV4-1
J gene: TRBJ2-7
D gene: -
clone size: -
CDR3 DNA: TGCGCCAGCAGTCTTGCAGGGTCGTACGAGCAGTACTTC
CDR3 protein: CASSLAGSYEQYF

V gene: TRBV5-4
J gene: TRBJ1-2
D gene: -
clone size: -
CDR3 DNA: TGTGCCAGCAGGGAGGGGATTAACTATGGCTACACCTTC
CDR3 protein: CASREGINYGYTF

V gene: TRBV7-9
J gene: TRBJ2-3
D gene: TRBD1
clone size: -
CDR3 DNA: TGTGCCAGCAGCTTAAAGGACAGGGGGCTCACAGATACGCAGTATTTT
CDR3 protein: CASSLKDRGLTDTQYF

V gene: TRBV4-3
J gene: TRBJ2-7
D gene: -
clone size: -
CDR3 DNA: TGCGCCAGCAGCCAAGGGACGGCCCCCTCCTACGAGCAGTACTTC
CDR3 protein: CASSQGTAPSYEQYF

V gene: TRBV2
J gene: TRBJ2-2
D gene: -
clone size: -
CDR3 DNA: TGTGCCAGCAGTGAAGTCCAGGGGAACACCGGGGAGCTGTTTTTT
CDR3 protein: CASSEVQGNTGELFF

V gene: TRBV19
J gene: TRBJ2-6
D gene: -
clone size: few
CDR3 DNA: TGTGCCAGTAGTCTTCTCCTGGGAGGGGCCAACGTCCTGACTTTC
CDR3 protein: CASSLLLGGANVLTF

V gene: TRBV7-9
J gene: TRBJ1-4
D gene: -
clone size: -
CDR3 DNA: TGTGCCAGCAGCTTACTCAGCGCAACTAATGAAAAACTGTTTTTT
CDR3 protein: CASSLLSATNEKLFF

V gene: TRBV6-5
J gene: TRBJ2-7
D gene: -
clone size: once
CDR3 DNA: TGTGCCAGCAGTAACTCAGGGGAGCGAGACGAGCAGTACTTC
CDR3 protein: CASSNSGERDEQYF

V gene: TRBV4-1
J gene: TRBJ2-1
D gene: -
clone size: -
CDR3 DNA: TGCGCCAGCAGCCAAGAATCCGCCCGAGAGCAGTTCTTC
CDR3 protein: CASSQESAREQFF

V gene: TRBV6-6
J gene: TRBJ1-2
D gene: -
clone size: -
CDR3 DNA: TGTGCCAGCACCCCGGGGGCAGGGCGGTATGGCTACACCTTC
CDR3 protein: CASTPGAGRYGYTF

V gene: TRBV19
J gene: TRBJ1-1
D gene: -
clone size: -
CDR3 DNA: TGTGCCAGTAGTATTGCCCTGATAAGGGACACTGAAGCTTTCTTT
CDR3 protein: CASSIALIRDTEAFF